Described below is a single T cell receptor (beta chain) sequence and its context. The data were obtained in a study of blood T cell repertoires in COVID-19. At the level of the study: Researchers got acute and convalescent COVID-19 samples from the United States, Italy and Spain. PBMCs, B-cell-depleted T cells, or T cells provided the cDNA or gDNA that made up the material.

Original methodology: Amplification from reference gene primers served as the basis for estimated nucleated cell counts. The method was immunoSEQ multiplex PCR; TCRdb's version includes in-frame clones alone and lacks a portion of them. V and J calls and clone size are as listed in that table; D and trimming were resolved from the DNA. The repertoire includes 200,000 to 300,000 clones, approximately 86% of them detected once, and roughly 5.5% sits in the top ten. The CDR3 is 15 amino acids. The V gene end was trimmed by 4 bases and the J gene end by 3 bases; junction bases not matched to a gene: 7. Germline V CDR1 and CDR2: SGHDN, FVKESK.

The chain couples TRBV14 to TRBJ1-2; TRBD1 matches 8 bases. The clonotype was recovered from a human donor in a cohort sampled during active COVID-19. Sequenced material: peripheral blood. The CDR3 here is CASSPRPGGDYGYTF. Written as DNA, the CDR3 is TGTGCCAGCAGCCCTCGCCCAGGGGGCGACTATGGCTACACCTTC. Filled out from reference TRBV14 and TRBJ1-2, the complete variable domain reads EAGVTQFPSHSVIEKGQTVTLRCDPISGHDNLYWYRRVMGKEIKFLLHFVKESKQDESGMPNNRFLAERTGGTYSTLKVQPAELEDSGVYFCASSPRPGGDYGYTFGSGTRLTVV.